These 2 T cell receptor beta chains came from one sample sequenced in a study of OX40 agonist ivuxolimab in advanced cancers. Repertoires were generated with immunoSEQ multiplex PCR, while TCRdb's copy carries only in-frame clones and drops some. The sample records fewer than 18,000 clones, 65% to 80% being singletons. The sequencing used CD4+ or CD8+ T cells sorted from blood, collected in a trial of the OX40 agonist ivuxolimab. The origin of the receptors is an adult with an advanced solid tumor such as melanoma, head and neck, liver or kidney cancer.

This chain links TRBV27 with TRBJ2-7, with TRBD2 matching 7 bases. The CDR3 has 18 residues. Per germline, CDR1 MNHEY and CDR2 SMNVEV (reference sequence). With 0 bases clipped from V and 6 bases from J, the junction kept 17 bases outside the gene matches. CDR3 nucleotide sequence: TGTGCCAGCAGTTTATCTGTGGTTGTGGCGGGAGATTTAGGCGAGCAGTACTTC. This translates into CASSLSVVVAGDLGEQYF.

The CDR3 loop is CASSLAGTGQPQHF. CDR3 bases: TGTGCCAGCAGTTTAGCAGGGACGGGCCAGCCCCAGCATTTT. This chain joins TRBV27 and TRBJ1-5; weak D call: TRBD1 (5 bases). The CDR3 has 14 amino acids. Per germline, CDR1 MNHEY and CDR2 SMNVEV (reference sequence). The germline V and J ends were trimmed by 2 bases and 7 bases, with 12 bases remaining between them.